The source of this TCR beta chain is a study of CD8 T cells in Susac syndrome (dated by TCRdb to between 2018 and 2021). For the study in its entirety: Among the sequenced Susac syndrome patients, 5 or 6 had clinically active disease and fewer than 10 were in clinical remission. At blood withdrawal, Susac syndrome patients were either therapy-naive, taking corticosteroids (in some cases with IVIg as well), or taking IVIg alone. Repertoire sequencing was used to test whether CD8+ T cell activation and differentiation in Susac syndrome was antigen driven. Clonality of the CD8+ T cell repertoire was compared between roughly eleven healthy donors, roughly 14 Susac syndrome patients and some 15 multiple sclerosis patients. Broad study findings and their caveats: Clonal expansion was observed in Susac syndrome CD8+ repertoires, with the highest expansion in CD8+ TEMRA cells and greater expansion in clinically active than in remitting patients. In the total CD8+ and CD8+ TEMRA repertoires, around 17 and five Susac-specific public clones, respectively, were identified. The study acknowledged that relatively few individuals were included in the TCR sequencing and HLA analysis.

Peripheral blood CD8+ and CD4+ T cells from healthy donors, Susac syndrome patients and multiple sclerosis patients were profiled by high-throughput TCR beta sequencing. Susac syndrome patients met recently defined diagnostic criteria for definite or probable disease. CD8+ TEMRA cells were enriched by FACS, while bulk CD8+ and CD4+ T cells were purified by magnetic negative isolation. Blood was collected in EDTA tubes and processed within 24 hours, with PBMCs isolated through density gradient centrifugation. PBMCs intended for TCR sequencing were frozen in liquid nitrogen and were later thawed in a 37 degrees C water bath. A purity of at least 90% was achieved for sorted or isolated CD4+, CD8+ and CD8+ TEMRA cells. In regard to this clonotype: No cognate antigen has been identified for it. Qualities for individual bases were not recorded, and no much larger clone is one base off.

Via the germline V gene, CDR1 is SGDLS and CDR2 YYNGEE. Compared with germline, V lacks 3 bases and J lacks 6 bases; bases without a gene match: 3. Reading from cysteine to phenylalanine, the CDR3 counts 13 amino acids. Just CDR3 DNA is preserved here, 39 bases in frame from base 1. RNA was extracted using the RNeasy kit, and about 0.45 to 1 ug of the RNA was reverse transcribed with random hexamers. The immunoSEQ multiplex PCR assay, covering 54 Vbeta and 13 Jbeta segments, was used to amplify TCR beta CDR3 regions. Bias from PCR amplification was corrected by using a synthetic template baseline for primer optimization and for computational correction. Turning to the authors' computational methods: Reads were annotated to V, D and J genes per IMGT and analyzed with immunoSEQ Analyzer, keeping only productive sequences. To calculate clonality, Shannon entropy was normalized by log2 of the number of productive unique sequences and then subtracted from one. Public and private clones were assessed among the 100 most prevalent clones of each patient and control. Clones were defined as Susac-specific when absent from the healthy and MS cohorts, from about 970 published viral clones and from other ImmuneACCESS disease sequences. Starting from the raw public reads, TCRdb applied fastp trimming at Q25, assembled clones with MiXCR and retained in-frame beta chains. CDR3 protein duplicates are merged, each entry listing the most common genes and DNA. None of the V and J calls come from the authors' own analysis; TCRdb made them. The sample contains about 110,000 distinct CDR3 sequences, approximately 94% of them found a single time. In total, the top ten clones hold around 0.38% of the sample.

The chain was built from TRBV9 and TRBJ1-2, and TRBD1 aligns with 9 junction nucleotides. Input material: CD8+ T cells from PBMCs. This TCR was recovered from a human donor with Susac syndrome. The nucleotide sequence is TGTGCCAGCAGCGGGGACAGGGCCCATGGCTACACCTTC. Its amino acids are CASSGDRAHGYTF.